Each of the 8 T cell receptor beta chains below was sequenced from the same sample in a study. TCRdb re-called the RT-PCR reads through MiXCR, storing one row per CDR3 protein. The sample lists approximately 720,000 distinct CDR3 sequences; approximately 15% were seen once. Sample: memory CD4+ T cells from blood. Receptors originate from a female donor in good health, serving as a healthy control.

This clonotype was observed a handful of times. The chain carries TRBV7-3 and TRBJ2-3, with D possibly being TRBD1 or TRBD2 (5 bases each). V was clipped by 5 bases and J by 3 bases, with 18 bases between them. This CDR3 spans 16 amino acids. Per the germline V gene, CDR1 is SGHTA and CDR2 is FQGTGA. CDR3 DNA sequence: TGTGCCAGCAGCCCAATAGGTAGGGGAGCGACAGATACGCAGTATTTT. It is translated as CASSPIGRGATDTQYF.

The CDR3 is CASSLGANILDEQYF. CDR3 nucleotide sequence: TGCGCCAGCAGCTTGGGGGCGAATATCTTAGACGAGCAGTACTTC. This chain connects TRBV5-1 to TRBJ2-7; no definite D call. Trimming took off 0 bases at V and 5 bases at J, with 15 bases between the two ends. The CDR3 spans 15 residues. Germline lookup yields CDR1 SGHRS and CDR2 YFSETQ.

The rearrangement uses TRBV7-2 and TRBJ1-5, with 9 bases matching TRBD1. Per germline, CDR1 SGHTA and CDR2 FQGNSA. The CDR3 is 16 amino acids. V lost 5 bases, J lost 3 bases, and 8 bases stayed unmatched. CDR3 region: CASSLTGTGNNQPQHF. The CDR3 DNA reads TGTGCCAGCAGCCTAACCGGGACAGGGAACAATCAGCCCCAGCATTTT.

This clonotype occurred a few times. CDR3 DNA: TGTGCCAGCTCACCAAAGGCGGGGATAAACGATGAGCAGTTCTTC. Protein product: CASSPKAGINDEQFF. The chain is built from TRBV18 and TRBJ2-1; D is possibly TRBD2 (6 bases). Trimming removed 2 bases at V and 8 bases at J, with 16 bases between. Looked up from germline, CDR1 is KGHSH and CDR2 is LQKENI. CDR3 size: 15 residues.

Only one count was recorded for this clonotype. V and J are TRBV20-1 and TRBJ1-2; D perhaps matches TRBD1 (5 bases). This CDR3 region has 10 residues. The germline gives CDR1 DFQATT, CDR2 SNEGSKA (reference sequence). The DNA of the CDR3 is TGCATAGGGGAAGGAAATGGCTACACCTTC. It encodes CIGEGNGYTF.

The table lists this clonotype with many counts. This sequence joins TRBV20-1 and TRBJ1-1, with 8 bases lining up with TRBD1. The germline V gene encodes CDR1 DFQATT and CDR2 SNEGSKA (reference sequence). The CDR3 runs to 14 residues. The CDR3 sequence: CSARAGTGNTEAFF. The CDR3 DNA sequence: TGCAGCGCCCGGGCCGGGACAGGGAACACTGAAGCTTTCTTT.

This clonotype was detected only a few times. This CDR3 reads CASSLSSSASEQYF. The CDR3 nucleotides read TGTGCCAGCAGCTTATCTTCTAGCGCCTCCGAGCAGTACTTC. J is TRBJ2-7 and V is TRBV7-3; tentatively, D is TRBD2 (6 bases). Germline CDR1 and CDR2: SGHTA and FQGTGA. V was shortened by 2 bases and J by 6 bases, with 14 bases between the two germline ends. The CDR3 has 14 amino acids.

The chain combines TRBV20-1 with TRBJ2-5, with 8 bases identical to TRBD2. The germline V gene encodes CDR1 DFQATT and CDR2 SNEGSKA (reference sequence). The CDR3 has 13 amino acids. Trimming cost V 5 bases and J 5 bases; bases outside gene matches: 7. Written as DNA, the CDR3 is TGCAGTGCTCGGGAGGGTTCGGTGGAGACCCAGTACTTC. This gives the protein CSAREGSVETQYF.